The entry below describes one T cell receptor (beta chain). Data came from immunoSEQ multiplex PCR; TCRdb stores just in-frame clones and leaves some out. Of roughly 130,000 clones detected, approximately 90% appear once; the ten largest clones hold about 9%. These data belong to a study of control samples from healthy donors and cancer patients. The CDR3 is 14 residues long. The germline gives CDR1 SGHRS, CDR2 YFSETQ. V shed 3 bases, J shed 5 bases, and the junction held 5 bases outside the gene matches. V and J are TRBV5-1 and TRBJ2-1, with TRBD1 matching over 7 bases. This TCR was recovered from a man aged 18 to 29 in good health. The source material was blood. CDR3 protein: CASSSPGQHNEQFF. The CDR3 DNA follows: TGCGCCAGCAGCTCACCGGGACAGCACAATGAGCAGTTCTTC.